This TCR beta chain appears in the sequencing data of a study of T cell clonotyping in hematopoietic cell transplantation. General study results and limits: After transplant, recipient diversity fell while pathologically expanded clonotypes grew through day 180.

Clones were read by immunoSEQ multiplex PCR, and TCRdb kept only the in-frame ones, dropping some. The data show 4,000 to 5,000 clones, 65% to 80% seen once. The CDR3 is made up of 15 amino acids. Trimming at V came to 6 bases and at J to 3 bases, leaving 6 bases not matched to a gene. Germline V gene data show CDR1 as MNHEY and CDR2 as SVGAGI. As for this clone: The antigen is not known.

The TCR originated in a male patient between 60 and 69 years old who had an allogeneic stem cell transplant, so the T cells may come from the graft donor. Some clones in this sample may be carry-over from other donors' samples. The rearrangement joins TRBV6-5 to TRBJ2-7, with TRBD2 matching over 12 bases. This specimen was PBMCs, taken 100 days after allogeneic stem cell transplant. CDR3 in amino acids: CASSRTSGTNYEQYF. The CDR3 region has the DNA TGTGCCAGCAGCAGGACTAGCGGGACTAACTACGAGCAGTACTTC.